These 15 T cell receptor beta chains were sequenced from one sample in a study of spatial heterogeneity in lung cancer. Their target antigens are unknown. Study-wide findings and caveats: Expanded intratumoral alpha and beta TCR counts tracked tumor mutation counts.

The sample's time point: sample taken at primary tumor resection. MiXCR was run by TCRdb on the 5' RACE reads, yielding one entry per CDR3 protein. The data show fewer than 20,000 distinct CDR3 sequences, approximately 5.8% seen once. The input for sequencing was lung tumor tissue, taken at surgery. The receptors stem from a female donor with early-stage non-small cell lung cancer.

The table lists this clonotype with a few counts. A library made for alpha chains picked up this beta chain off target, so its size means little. CDR3 coding DNA: TGCAGTGCTAGAGATCGACGGCTAGCGGGTCCCCAAGAGACCCAGTACTTC. Encoded protein: CSARDRRLAGPQETQYF. The J gene is TRBJ2-5, the V gene TRBV20-1; 8 bases are a match to TRBD2. The CDR3 spans 17 residues. Looked up from germline, CDR1 is DFQATT and CDR2 is SNEGSKA (reference sequence). With V trimmed by 0 bases and J by 1 base, 10 bases remained unmatched.

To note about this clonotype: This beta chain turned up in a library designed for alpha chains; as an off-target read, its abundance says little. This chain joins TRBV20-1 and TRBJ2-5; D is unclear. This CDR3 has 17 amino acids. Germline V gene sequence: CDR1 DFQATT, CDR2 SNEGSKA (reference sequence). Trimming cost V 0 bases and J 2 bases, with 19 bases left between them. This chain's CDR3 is CSARDWGSVEKQETQYF. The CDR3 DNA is TGCAGTGCTAGAGATTGGGGAAGCGTCGAGAAACAAGAGACCCAGTACTTC.

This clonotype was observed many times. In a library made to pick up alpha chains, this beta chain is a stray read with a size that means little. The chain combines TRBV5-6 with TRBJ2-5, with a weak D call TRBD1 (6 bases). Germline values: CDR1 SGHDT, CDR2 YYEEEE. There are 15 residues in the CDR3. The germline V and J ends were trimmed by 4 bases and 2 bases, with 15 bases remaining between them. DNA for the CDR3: TGTGCCAGCAGCCTTAGGGGCAGGGGACAAGAGACCCAGTACTTC. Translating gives CASSLRGRGQETQYF. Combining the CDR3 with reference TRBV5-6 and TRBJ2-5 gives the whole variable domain DAGVTQSPTHLIKTRGQQVTLRCSPKSGHDTVSWYQQALGQGPQFIFQYYEEEERQRGNFPDRFSGHQFPNYSSELNVNALLLGDSALYLCASSLRGRGQETQYFGPGTRLLVL.

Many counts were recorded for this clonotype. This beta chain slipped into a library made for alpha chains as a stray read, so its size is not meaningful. CDR3 sequence (DNA): TGTGCCAGCAGCCCCGGACTAGCGGGAGAAGGGCAGTTCTTC. Protein sequence: CASSPGLAGEGQFF. This chain uses TRBV3-1 with TRBJ2-1; TRBD2 matches at 13 bases. V was pared by 4 bases and J by 12 bases, with 6 bases of the junction left unmatched. CDR3 length: 14 amino acids. The germline gives CDR1 LGHDT, CDR2 YNNKEL (reference sequence).

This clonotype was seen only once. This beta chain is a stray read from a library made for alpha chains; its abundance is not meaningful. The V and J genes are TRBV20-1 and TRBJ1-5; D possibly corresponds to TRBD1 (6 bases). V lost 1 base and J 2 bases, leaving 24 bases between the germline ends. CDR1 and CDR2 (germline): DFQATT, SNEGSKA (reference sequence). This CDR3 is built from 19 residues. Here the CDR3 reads CSARGRPTGLGLGNQPQHF. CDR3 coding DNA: TGCAGTGCTAGAGGTAGACCTACAGGGCTGGGCCTTGGCAATCAGCCCCAGCATTTT.

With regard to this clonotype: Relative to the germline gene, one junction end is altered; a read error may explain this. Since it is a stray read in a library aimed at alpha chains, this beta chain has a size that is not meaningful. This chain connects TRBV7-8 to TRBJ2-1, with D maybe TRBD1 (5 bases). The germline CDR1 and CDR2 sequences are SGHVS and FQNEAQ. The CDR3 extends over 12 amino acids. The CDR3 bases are TGTGTCAGCAGCTTGCCAGACAGACCCCTTCTCTTC. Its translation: CVSSLPDRPLLF. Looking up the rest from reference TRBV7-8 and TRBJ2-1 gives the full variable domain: GAGVSQSPRYKVAKRGQDVALRCDPISGHVSLFWYQQALGQGPEFLTYFQNEAQLDKSGLPSDRFFAERPEGSVSTLKIQRTQQEDSAVYLCVSSLPDRPLLFGPGTRLTVL.

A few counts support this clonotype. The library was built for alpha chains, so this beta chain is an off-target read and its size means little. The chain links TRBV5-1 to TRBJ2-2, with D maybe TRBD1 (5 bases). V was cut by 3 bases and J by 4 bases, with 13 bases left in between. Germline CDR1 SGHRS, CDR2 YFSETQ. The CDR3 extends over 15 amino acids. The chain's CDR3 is CASSWGRTGTGELFF. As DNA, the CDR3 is TGCGCCAGCAGCTGGGGCAGGACGGGCACCGGGGAGCTGTTTTTT.

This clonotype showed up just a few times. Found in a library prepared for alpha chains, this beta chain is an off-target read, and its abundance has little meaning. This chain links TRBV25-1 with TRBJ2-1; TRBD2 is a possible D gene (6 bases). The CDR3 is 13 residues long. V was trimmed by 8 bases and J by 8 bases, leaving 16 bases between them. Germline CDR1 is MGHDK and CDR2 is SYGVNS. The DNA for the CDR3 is TGTGCCAGCCAACCGGGACTCCGGCATGAGCAGTTCTTC. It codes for CASQPGLRHEQFF.

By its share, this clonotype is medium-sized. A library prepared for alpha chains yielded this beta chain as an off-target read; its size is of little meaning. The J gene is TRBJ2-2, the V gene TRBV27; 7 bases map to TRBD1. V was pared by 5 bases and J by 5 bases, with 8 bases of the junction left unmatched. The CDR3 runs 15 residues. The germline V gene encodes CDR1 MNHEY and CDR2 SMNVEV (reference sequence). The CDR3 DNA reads TGTGCCAGCAGTCCCCCCGGGACAGTGACCGGGGAGCTGTTTTTT. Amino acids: CASSPPGTVTGELFF.

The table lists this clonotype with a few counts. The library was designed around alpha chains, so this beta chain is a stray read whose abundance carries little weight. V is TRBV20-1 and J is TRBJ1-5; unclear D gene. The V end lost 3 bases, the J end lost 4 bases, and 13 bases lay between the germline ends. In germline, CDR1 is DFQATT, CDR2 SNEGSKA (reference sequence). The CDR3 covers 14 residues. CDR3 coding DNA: TGCAGTGCTAGGGCGTCAATAACAAATCAGCCCCAGCATTTT. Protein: CSARASITNQPQHF.

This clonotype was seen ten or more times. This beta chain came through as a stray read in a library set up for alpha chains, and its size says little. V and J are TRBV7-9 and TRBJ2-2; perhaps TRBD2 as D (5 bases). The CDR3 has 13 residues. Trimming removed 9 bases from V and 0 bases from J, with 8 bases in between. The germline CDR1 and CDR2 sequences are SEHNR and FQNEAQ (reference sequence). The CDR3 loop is CARSGSNTGELFF. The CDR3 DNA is TGTGCCAGATCGGGGTCGAACACCGGGGAGCTGTTTTTT.

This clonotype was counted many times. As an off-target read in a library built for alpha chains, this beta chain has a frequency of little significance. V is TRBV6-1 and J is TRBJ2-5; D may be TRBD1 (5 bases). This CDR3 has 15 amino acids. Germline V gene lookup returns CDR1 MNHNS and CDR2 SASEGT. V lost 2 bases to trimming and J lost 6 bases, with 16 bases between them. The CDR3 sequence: CASSEQGSPRQTQYF. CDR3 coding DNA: TGTGCCAGCAGTGAACAGGGCAGCCCCCGTCAGACCCAGTACTTC.

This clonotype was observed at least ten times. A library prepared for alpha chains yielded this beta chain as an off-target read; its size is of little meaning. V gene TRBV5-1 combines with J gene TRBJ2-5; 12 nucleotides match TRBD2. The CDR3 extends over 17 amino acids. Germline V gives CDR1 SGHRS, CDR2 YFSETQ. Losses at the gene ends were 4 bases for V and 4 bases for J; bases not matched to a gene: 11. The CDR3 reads CASSERTSGIRAETQYF. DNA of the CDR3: TGCGCCAGCAGCGAGCGGACTAGCGGGATCCGGGCAGAGACCCAGTACTTC.

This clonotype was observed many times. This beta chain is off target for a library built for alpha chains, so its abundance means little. The CDR3 loop is CASSLRTGGRGTDTQYF. The CDR3, as DNA: TGTGCCAGCAGCTTGAGGACAGGGGGCCGTGGCACAGATACGCAGTATTTT. The chain joins TRBV5-6 to TRBJ2-3; 11 nucleotides line up with TRBD1. Losses at the gene ends were 1 base for V and 1 base for J; bases not matched to a gene: 5. CDR3 length: 17 residues. Germline-derived CDR1 and CDR2 are SGHDT and YYEEEE.

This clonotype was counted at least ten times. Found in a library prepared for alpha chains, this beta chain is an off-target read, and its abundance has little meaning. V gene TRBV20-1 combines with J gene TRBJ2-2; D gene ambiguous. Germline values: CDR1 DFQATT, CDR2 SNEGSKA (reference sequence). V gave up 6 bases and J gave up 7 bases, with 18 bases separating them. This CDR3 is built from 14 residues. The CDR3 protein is CSAGSRNTFGELFF. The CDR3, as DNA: TGCAGTGCCGGTAGCCGTAACACTTTCGGGGAGCTGTTTTTT.